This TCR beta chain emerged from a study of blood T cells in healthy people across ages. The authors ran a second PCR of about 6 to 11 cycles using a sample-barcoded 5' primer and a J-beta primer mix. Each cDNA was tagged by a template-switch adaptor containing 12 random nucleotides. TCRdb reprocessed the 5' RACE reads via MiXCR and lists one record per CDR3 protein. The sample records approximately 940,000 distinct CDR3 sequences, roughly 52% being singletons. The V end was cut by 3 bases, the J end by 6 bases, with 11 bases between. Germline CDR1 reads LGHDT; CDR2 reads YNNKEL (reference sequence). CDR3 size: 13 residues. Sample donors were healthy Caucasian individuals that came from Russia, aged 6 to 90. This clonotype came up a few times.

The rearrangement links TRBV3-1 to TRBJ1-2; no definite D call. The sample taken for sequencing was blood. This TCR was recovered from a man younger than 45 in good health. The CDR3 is CASSQALSDGYTF. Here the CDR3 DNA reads TGTGCCAGCAGCCAGGCCCTAAGTGATGGCTACACCTTC.